The 20 T cell receptor beta chains presented below share a single source sample, sequenced in a study of identical twins. One entry per CDR3 protein results from TCRdb running MiXCR on the 5' RACE reads. Counted here are approximately 1.8 million distinct CDR3 sequences, less than 40% occurring once; the ten biggest clones make up less than 0.35%. Sequenced input: cord blood. The receptor source for this set is a newborn girl in good health.

This clonotype appeared many times. This chain uses TRBV29-1 with TRBJ2-7; D is possibly TRBD1 (5 bases). CDR1 is SQVTM, CDR2 ANQGSEA, per germline. Deletions cut 6 bases from V and 0 bases from J, with 12 bases between. The CDR3 covers 13 residues. The CDR3 region has the DNA TGCAGCGTCGTGACAGTGAGCTCCTACGAGCAGTACTTC. It translates to CSVVTVSSYEQYF.

This clonotype appeared a single time. This chain joins TRBV29-1 and TRBJ1-1; D is unclear. The CDR3 is made up of 13 amino acids. V was shortened by 2 bases and J by 0 bases, with 7 bases between the two germline ends. Germline V gives CDR1 SQVTM, CDR2 ANQGSEA. CDR3 DNA: TGCAGCGTTGAAAGGACCCTGAACACTGAAGCTTTCTTT. It specifies CSVERTLNTEAFF.

The chain is built from TRBV20-1 and TRBJ2-7; possible D gene TRBD2, 7 bases. Looked up from germline, CDR1 is DFQATT and CDR2 is SNEGSKA (reference sequence). The CDR3 has 13 residues. V lost 7 bases to trimming and J lost 2 bases, with 15 bases between them. The CDR3 DNA follows: TGCAGTGTTCGGGGGGCAGGGGCCTACGAGCAGTACTTC. This codes for CSVRGAGAYEQYF.

Concerning this clonotype: A much larger clone differs from this one at a single base, so this may be a read error. The chain carries TRBV15 and TRBJ2-3; TRBD2 agrees at 9 bases. The CDR3 spans 14 residues. The trim removed 4 bases at V and 1 base at J, leaving 0 bases unmatched. Germline CDR1 is LNHNV and CDR2 is YYDKDF (reference sequence). The CDR3 region is CATSTSGGTDTQYF. CDR3 nucleotide sequence: TGTGCCACCAGCACTAGCGGGGGCACAGATACGCAGTATTTT.

The CDR3 DNA sequence: TGTGCCAGCAGCGTAGGTGGATTAGCGTACGATTGGAATGAGCAGTTCTTC. This codes for CASSVGGLAYDWNEQFF. The chain employs TRBV9 and TRBJ2-1, with TRBD2 as a possible D gene (5 bases). CDR3 length: 17 amino acids. CDR1 and CDR2 from the germline V gene are SGDLS and YYNGEE. Trimming stripped 0 bases from V and 7 bases from J, with 20 bases between. Based on the CDR3 plus reference TRBV9 and TRBJ2-1, the full variable domain is DSGVTQTPKHLITATGQRVTLRCSPRSGDLSVYWYQQSLDQGLQFLIQYYNGEERAKGNILERFSAQQFPDLHSELNLSSLELGDSALYFCASSVGGLAYDWNEQFFGPGTRLTVL.

This clonotype was counted a few times. V is TRBV14 and J is TRBJ2-7; D is perhaps TRBD1 (5 bases). The CDR3 sequence is 16 residues long. Trimming removed 1 base at V and 2 bases at J, with 15 bases between. Germline values: CDR1 SGHDN, CDR2 FVKESK. The CDR3 sequence is CASSQGPQVPPYEQYF. CDR3 coding DNA: TGTGCCAGCAGCCAAGGCCCACAGGTTCCCCCCTACGAGCAGTACTTC.

The chain carries TRBV25-1 and TRBJ2-5; D gene uncertain. The V gene's germline CDR1 is MGHDK and CDR2 SYGVNS. V lost 10 bases to trimming and J lost 0 bases, with 9 bases between them. This CDR3 has 12 residues. The CDR3 region has the DNA TGTGCCACCAGGAAGCACCAAGAGACCCAGTACTTC. It is translated as CATRKHQETQYF.

The gene calls are TRBV20-1 and TRBJ1-3; D unresolved. V was shortened by 3 bases and J by 0 bases, with 12 bases between the two germline ends. This CDR3 comprises 15 residues. Germline V gene data show CDR1 as DFQATT and CDR2 as SNEGSKA (reference sequence). CDR3 sequence: CSASGRLSSGNTIYF. CDR3 nucleotide sequence: TGCAGTGCTAGTGGGCGGCTAAGCTCTGGAAACACCATATATTTT.

In this sample, this clonotype turned up a few times. V is TRBV7-2 and J is TRBJ2-4; 7 positions agree with TRBD2. The ends lost 5 bases at V and 0 bases at J; junction bases unmatched: 7. There are 16 residues in the CDR3. Germline values: CDR1 SGHTA, CDR2 FQGNSA. CDR3 sequence reads: CASSGQAGLAKNIQYF. The CDR3 nucleotides are TGTGCCAGCAGCGGACAAGCGGGACTAGCCAAAAACATTCAGTACTTC. The variable domain in full, with the rest retrieved from reference TRBV7-2 and TRBJ2-4, is GAGVSQSPSNKVTEKGKDVELRCDPISGHTALYWYRQSLGQGLEFLIYFQGNSAPDKSGLPSDRFSAERTGGSVSTLTIQRTQQEDSAVYLCASSGQAGLAKNIQYFGAGTRLSVL.

This clonotype was recorded a few times. The rearrangement joins TRBV12-3 or TRBV12-4 to TRBJ1-5, with D maybe TRBD1 (6 bases). V lost 4 bases and J 2 bases, leaving 9 bases between the germline ends. The CDR3 spans 14 residues. The CDR3 DNA reads TGTGCCAGCAGTTACAGGGTTGGCAATCAGCCCCAGCATTTT. Residues: CASSYRVGNQPQHF.

On this clonotype itself: The junction departs from germline at one end; a sequencing error may be responsible. The chain is built from TRBV20-1 and TRBJ1-2; D is ambiguous. Looked up from germline, CDR1 is DFQATT and CDR2 is SNEGSKA (reference sequence). This CDR3 comprises 16 residues. As DNA, the CDR3 is TGCAGTGCTAGAGATCTCGGCGCGCAGGCTTTCTATGGCTGCACCTTC. Translation gives CSARDLGAQAFYGCTF.

V and J are TRBV5-1 and TRBJ2-2; 7 bases match TRBD2. V lost 0 bases, J lost 0 bases, and 8 bases stayed unmatched. CDR1 and CDR2 (germline): SGHRS, YFSETQ. The CDR3 contains 18 residues. This CDR3 reads CASSLVRGDFPNTGELFF. The CDR3 DNA follows: TGCGCCAGCAGCTTGGTCCGGGGGGACTTTCCGAACACCGGGGAGCTGTTTTTT.

The rearrangement joins TRBV10-2 to TRBJ2-1; 8 bases agree with TRBD2. With V trimmed by 0 bases and J by 6 bases, 4 bases remained unmatched. CDR1 and CDR2 from the germline V gene are WSHSY and SAAADI. The CDR3 length is 15 residues. CDR3 sequence: CASSESGLGVNEQFF. The DNA for the CDR3 is TGCGCCAGCAGTGAGTCGGGACTAGGCGTCAATGAGCAGTTCTTC.

This clonotype came up many times. The chain uses TRBV6-5 and TRBJ1-2; 8 bases map to TRBD1. The J segment lost 7 bases and the V segment lost 0 bases, leaving 4 bases of the junction unmatched. The germline gives CDR1 MNHEY, CDR2 SVGAGI. CDR3 length equals 14 residues. CDR3: CASSYSGTGFGYTF. DNA for the CDR3: TGTGCCAGCAGTTACTCGGGGACAGGCTTTGGCTACACCTTC.

With respect to this clonotype: A much larger clonotype is one base distant, so this may be a read error. In DNA form, the CDR3 reads TGCGCCAGCAGCCAAGGAAGAGTAGCGGGAAAGAATGAGCAGTACTTC. It translates to CASSQGRVAGKNEQYF. The chain carries TRBV4-1 and TRBJ2-7; 8 positions agree with TRBD2. The trim removed 1 base at V and 7 bases at J, leaving 12 bases unmatched. Per germline, CDR1 MGHRA and CDR2 YSYEKL. The CDR3 sequence is 16 residues long.

This clonotype showed up just a few times. In DNA, the CDR3 is TGTGCCATCAGTGAGTCTCGGCCACCGGGACAGCTATTCTACGAGCAGTACTTC. Translating gives CAISESRPPGQLFYEQYF. This chain uses TRBV10-3 with TRBJ2-5, with TRBD1 matching 7 bases. The J call is uncertain, as TRBJ2-7 better fits the DNA end. Looked up from germline, CDR1 is ENHRY and CDR2 is SYGVKD. This CDR3 has 18 amino acids.

The rearrangement links TRBV12-3 or TRBV12-4 to TRBJ2-7; 8 nucleotides match TRBD1. Gene TRBJ2-5 matches the end of the DNA better, so the J call may be wrong. The CDR3 contains 14 residues. Here the CDR3 reads CASTAGQGAETQYF. The CDR3, as DNA: TGTGCCAGCACCGCTGGACAGGGAGCGGAGACCCAGTACTTC.

The CDR3 bases are TGTGCCACGCAAGCGGGGAGTATCCTCAATGAGCAGTTCTTC. Amino acid sequence: CATQAGSILNEQFF. The rearrangement links TRBV3-1 to TRBJ2-1; the match to TRBD2 covers 7 bases. The germline CDR1 and CDR2 sequences are LGHDT and YNNKEL (reference sequence). V was pared by 10 bases and J by 6 bases, with 12 bases of the junction left unmatched. This CDR3 has 14 residues.

Many counts were recorded for this clonotype. The chain couples TRBV27 to TRBJ1-5, with 10 bases aligning to TRBD1. Germline assignment: CDR1 MNHEY and CDR2 SMNVEV (reference sequence). There are 14 residues in the CDR3. V shed 5 bases, J shed 5 bases, and the junction held 3 bases outside the gene matches. Here the CDR3 DNA reads TGTGCCAGCAGTCCCGGGACAGGGGATCAGCCCCAGCATTTT. Its protein product is CASSPGTGDQPQHF.

The V gene is TRBV25-1, the J gene TRBJ1-3; D not resolved. Trimming took 6 bases from V and 2 from J, leaving 14 bases between them. The CDR3 runs 15 residues. Per germline, CDR1 MGHDK and CDR2 SYGVNS. The chain's CDR3 is CASRPIGQAGNTIYF. DNA for the CDR3: TGTGCCAGCAGGCCTATTGGGCAGGCTGGAAACACCATATATTTT.